This TCR beta chain was retrieved from a study of T cells in Graves' hyperthyroidism and ophthalmopathy. Regarding the study as a whole: Clonotypes that were expanded in thyroid above 0.001 mostly appeared in blood too. The model foresaw ophthalmopathy a median around 6.8 months prior to onset.

Not enrolled were patients with uncontrolled infection, other autoimmune disease, pregnancy or lactation. V lost 6 bases and J 4 bases, leaving 16 bases between the germline ends. This CDR3 contains 15 residues. Germline V gives CDR1 MNHEY, CDR2 SMNVEV (reference sequence). This clonotype was picked up many times. As yet, its antigen is unknown. The source material, RNA transcripts, was used to amplify TCR beta CDR3 regions. In the first-round RT-PCR of the TCR CDR3, the HTBI primer set was used. TCRdb processed the multiplex PCR reads anew with MiXCR; each CDR3 protein has one entry. This table holds 300,000 to 500,000 distinct CDR3 sequences, roughly an eighth found once.

The sequenced sample consisted of blood. V gene TRBV27 combines with J gene TRBJ2-1; perhaps TRBD2 as D (6 bases). This clonotype was obtained from a man between 50 and 59 years old with Graves' ophthalmopathy. In DNA, the CDR3 is TGTGCCAGCAGCCCCGGGGGACTTAGGTACAATGAGCAGTTCTTC. Its protein is CASSPGGLRYNEQFF.